This TCR beta chain was found in a study of OX40 agonist ivuxolimab in advanced cancers. Turning to the study itself: Ivuxolimab, an antibody acting as an agonist of OX40 (CD134), was used to treat patients. At doses from 0.01 to 10 mg/kg, patients were given intravenous ivuxolimab every 2 weeks. Of the participants, roughly 40% had some prior anti-PD-1, anti-PD-L1 or anti-CTLA-4 therapy, which was allowed.

This clone was picked up one time. Its antigen is unknown. Overall study results and limits: Expanded clones belonging to CD8+ T cells outnumbered, on average, those of CD4+.

TCRdb's copy holds only in-frame clones and misses some; the assay was immunoSEQ multiplex PCR. The sample records fewer than 15,000 clones, 65% to 75% being singletons. The length of the CDR3 is 15 residues. Germline-derived CDR1 and CDR2 are SEHNR and FQNEAQ (reference sequence). The ends lost 5 bases at V and 4 bases at J; junction bases unmatched: 5. This chain connects TRBV7-9 to TRBJ2-4; 10 positions match TRBD1. This TCR derives from an adult with an advanced solid tumor such as melanoma, head and neck, liver or kidney cancer. Sequenced material: CD4+ or CD8+ T cells sorted from blood, taken in a trial of the OX40 agonist ivuxolimab. The CDR3 loop is CASSQPGQGKNIQYF. In DNA form, the CDR3 reads TGTGCCAGCAGCCAGCCGGGACAGGGGAAAAACATTCAGTACTTC.